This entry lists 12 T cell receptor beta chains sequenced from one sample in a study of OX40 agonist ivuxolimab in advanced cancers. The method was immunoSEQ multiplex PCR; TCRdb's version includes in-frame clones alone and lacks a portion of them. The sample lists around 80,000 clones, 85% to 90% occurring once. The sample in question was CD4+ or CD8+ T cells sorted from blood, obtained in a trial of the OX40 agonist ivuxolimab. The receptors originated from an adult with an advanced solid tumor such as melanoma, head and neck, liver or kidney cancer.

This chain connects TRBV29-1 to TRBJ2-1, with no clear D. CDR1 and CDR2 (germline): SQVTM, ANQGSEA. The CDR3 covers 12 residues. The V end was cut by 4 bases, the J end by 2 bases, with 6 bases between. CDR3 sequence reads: CSVGSTYNEQFF. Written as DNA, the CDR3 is TGCAGCGTTGGCAGCACCTACAATGAGCAGTTCTTC.

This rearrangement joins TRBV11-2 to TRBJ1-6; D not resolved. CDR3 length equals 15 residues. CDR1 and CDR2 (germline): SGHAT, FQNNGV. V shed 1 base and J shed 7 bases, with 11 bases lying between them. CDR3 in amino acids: CASSLVGRANSPLHF. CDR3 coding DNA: TGTGCCAGCAGCTTAGTCGGCAGAGCAAATTCACCCCTCCACTTT.

CDR3 bases: TGTGCCAGCAGCGTTGGGGACTCAGCTAACACTGAAGCTTTCTTT. Amino acid sequence: CASSVGDSANTEAFF. V and J are TRBV11-3 and TRBJ1-1; a weak D match, TRBD1 (5 bases). The CDR3 extends over 15 amino acids. Trimming removed 5 bases from V and 2 bases from J, with 15 bases in between. In germline, CDR1 is SGHNT, CDR2 YENEEA.

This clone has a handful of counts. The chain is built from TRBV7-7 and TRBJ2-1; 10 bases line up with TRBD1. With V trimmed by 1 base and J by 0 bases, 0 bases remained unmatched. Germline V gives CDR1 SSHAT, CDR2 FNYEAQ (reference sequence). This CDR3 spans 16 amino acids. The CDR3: CASSLGTGGSYNEQFF. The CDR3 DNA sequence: TGTGCCAGCAGCTTAGGGACAGGGGGCTCCTACAATGAGCAGTTCTTC.

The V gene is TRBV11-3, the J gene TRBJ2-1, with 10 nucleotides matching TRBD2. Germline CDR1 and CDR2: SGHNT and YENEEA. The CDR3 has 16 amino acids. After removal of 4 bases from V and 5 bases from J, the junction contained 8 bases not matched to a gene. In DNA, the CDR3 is TGTGCCAGCAGCTCCCCCCGGAGCGGGAGGGACAATGAGCAGTTCTTC. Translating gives CASSSPRSGRDNEQFF. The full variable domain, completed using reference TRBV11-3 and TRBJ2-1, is EAGVVQSPRYKIIEKKQPVAFWCNPISGHNTLYWYLQNLGQGPELLIRYENEEAVDDSQLPKDRFSAERLKGVDSTLKIQPAELGDSAVYLCASSSPRSGRDNEQFFGPGTRLTVL.

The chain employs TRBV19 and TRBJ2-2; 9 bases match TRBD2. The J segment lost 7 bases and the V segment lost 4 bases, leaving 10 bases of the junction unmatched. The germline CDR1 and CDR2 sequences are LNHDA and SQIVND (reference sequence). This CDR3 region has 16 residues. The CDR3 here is CASSTSTSGFGGELFF. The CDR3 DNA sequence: TGTGCCAGTAGTACGAGTACTAGCGGGTTCGGCGGGGAGCTGTTTTTT. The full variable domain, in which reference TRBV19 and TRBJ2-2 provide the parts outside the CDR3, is DGGITQSPKYLFRKEGQNVTLSCEQNLNHDAMYWYRQDPGQGLRLIYYSQIVNDFQKGDIAEGYSVSREKKESFPLTVTSAQKNPTAFYLCASSTSTSGFGGELFFGEGSRLTVL.

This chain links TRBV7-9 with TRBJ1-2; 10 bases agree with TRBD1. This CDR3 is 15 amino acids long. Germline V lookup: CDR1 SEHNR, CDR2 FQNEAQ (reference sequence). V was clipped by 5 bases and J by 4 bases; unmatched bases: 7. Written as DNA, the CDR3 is TGTGCCAGCAGCCGGGGGACAGGGGACGGCTATGGCTACACCTTC. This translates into CASSRGTGDGYGYTF. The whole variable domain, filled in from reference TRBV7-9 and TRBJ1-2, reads DTGVSQNPRHKITKRGQNVTFRCDPISEHNRLYWYRQTLGQGPEFLTYFQNEAQLEKSRLLSDRFSAERPKGSFSTLEIQRTEQGDSAMYLCASSRGTGDGYGYTFGSGTRLTVV.

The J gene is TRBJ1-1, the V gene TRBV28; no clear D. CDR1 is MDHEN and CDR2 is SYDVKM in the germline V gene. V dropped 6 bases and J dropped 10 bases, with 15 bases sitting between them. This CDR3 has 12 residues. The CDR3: CASRAHGPGAFF. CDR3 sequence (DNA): TGTGCCAGCAGGGCCCACGGTCCCGGAGCTTTCTTT.

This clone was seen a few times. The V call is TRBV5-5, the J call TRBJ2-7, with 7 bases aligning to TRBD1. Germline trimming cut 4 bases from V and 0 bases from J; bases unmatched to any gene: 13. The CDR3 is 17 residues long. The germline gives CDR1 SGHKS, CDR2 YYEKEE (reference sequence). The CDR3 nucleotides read TGTGCCAGCAGCCCCCGGCAGGACAGGTGGAGCTCCTACGAGCAGTACTTC. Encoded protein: CASSPRQDRWSSYEQYF.

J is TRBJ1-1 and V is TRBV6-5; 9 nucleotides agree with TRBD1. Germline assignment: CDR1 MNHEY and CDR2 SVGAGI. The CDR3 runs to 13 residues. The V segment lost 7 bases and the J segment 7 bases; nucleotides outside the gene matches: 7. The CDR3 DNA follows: TGTGCCAGCAAAAAAGGACAGGGGAATGAAGCTTTCTTT. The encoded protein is CASKKGQGNEAFF.

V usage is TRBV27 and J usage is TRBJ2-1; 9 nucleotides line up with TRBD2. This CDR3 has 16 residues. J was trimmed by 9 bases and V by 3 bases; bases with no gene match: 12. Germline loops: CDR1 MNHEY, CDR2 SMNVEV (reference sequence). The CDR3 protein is CASSFYGPSGNSEQFF. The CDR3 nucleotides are TGTGCCAGCAGTTTTTACGGACCTAGCGGGAACAGTGAGCAGTTCTTC.

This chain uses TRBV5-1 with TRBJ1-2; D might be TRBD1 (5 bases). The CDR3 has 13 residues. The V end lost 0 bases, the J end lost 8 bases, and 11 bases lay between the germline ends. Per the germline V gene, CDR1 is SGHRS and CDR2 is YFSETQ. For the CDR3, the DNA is TGCGCCAGCAGCTTGGATTTAGGGGACGGCTACACCTTC. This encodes CASSLDLGDGYTF.